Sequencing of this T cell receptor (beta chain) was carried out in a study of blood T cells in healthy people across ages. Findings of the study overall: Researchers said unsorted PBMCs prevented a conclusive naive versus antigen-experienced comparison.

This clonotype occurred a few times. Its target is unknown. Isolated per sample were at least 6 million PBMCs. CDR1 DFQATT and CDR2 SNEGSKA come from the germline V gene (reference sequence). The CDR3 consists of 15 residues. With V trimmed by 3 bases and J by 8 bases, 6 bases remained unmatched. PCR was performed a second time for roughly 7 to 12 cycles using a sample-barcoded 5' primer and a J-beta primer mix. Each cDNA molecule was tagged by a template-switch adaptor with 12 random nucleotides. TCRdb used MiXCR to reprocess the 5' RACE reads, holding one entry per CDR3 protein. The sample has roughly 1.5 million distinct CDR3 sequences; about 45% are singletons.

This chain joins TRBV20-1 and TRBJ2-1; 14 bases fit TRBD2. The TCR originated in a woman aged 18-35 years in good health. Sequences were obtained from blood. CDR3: CSASQRLAGGDEQFF. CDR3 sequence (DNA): TGCAGTGCTAGCCAACGACTAGCGGGAGGGGATGAGCAGTTCTTC.